The T cell receptor beta chain described here comes from a study of T cells in Graves' hyperthyroidism and ophthalmopathy. General observations from the study: Clonotypes that were expanded in thyroid above 0.001 mostly appeared in blood too. Separation of ophthalmopathy from stable hyperthyroidism was achieved by a 13 V-J model.

This clonotype was picked up many times. Antigen unknown. RNA transcripts served as the template for amplifying TCR beta CDR3 regions. The HTBI primer set drove a first-round RT-PCR of the TCR CDR3. TCRdb reanalysed the multiplex PCR reads using MiXCR and keeps one entry per CDR3 protein. The data show 250,000 to 300,000 distinct CDR3 sequences, more than 12% seen once. The sequence derives from a middle-aged woman with Graves' hyperthyroidism that later progressed to Graves' ophthalmopathy. Sequenced material: blood.

The CDR3 DNA follows: TGTGCCATCACGTTGGAGCGGAGGAGCTCCTACAATGAGCAGTTCTTC. It translates to CAITLERRSSYNEQFF. The rearrangement joins TRBV10-3 to TRBJ2-1; maybe TRBD2 (5 bases). Per the germline V gene, CDR1 is ENHRY and CDR2 is SYGVKD. There are 16 residues in the CDR3. Between the trimmed V and J ends, which lost 7 bases and 0 bases, there was a span of 16 bases.